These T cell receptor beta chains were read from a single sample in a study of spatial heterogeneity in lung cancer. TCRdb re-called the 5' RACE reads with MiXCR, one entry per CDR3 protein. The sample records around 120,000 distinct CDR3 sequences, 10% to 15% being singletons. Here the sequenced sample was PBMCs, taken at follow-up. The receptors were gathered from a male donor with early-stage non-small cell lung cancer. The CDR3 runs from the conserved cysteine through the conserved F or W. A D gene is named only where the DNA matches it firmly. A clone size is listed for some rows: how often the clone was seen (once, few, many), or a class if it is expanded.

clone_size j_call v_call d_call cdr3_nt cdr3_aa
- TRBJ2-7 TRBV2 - TGTGCCAGCAAGTCAGGGGCGGCGAATCCCGAGCAGTACTTC CASKSGAANPEQYF
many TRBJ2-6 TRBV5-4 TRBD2 TGTGCCAGCAGTCGACTAGCGGGGTACTCTGGGGCCAACGTCCTGACTTTC CASSRLAGYSGANVLTF
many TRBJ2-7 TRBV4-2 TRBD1 TGTGCCAGCAGCCAAGATGGGACAGGGGTAACCTACGAGCAGTACTTC CASSQDGTGVTYEQYF
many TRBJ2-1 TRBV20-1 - TGCAGCGCCAGAAGGGGGTCACAATACAATGAGCAGTTCTTC CSARRGSQYNEQFF
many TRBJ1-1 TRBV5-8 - TGTGCCAGCAGCAACAGGGTGGCGGCTTTCTTT CASSNRVAAFF
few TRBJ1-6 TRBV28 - TGTGCCACCCACGGGGGGGGTCGGAATTCACCCCTCCACTTT CATHGGGRNSPLHF
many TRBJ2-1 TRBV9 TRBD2 TGTGCCAGCAACCTAGCGGAAGGGAATGAGCAGTTCTTC CASNLAEGNEQFF
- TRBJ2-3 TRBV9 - TGTGCCAGCAGCGTGGAGGGGGCCGCGCAGTATTTT CASSVEGAAQYF
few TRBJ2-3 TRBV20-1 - TGCAGTGCTAAGGCGGGGGCCTTCACAGATACGCAGTATTTT CSAKAGAFTDTQYF
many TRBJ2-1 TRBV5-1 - TGCGCCAGCAGCTTGGTGGCTAGGAGCTCCTACAATGAGCAGTTCTTC CASSLVARSSYNEQFF
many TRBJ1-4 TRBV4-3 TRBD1 TGCGCCAGCAGCCAAGCTAGGACAGGGCATGGTAATGAAAAACTGTTTTTT CASSQARTGHGNEKLFF
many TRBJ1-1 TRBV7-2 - TGTGCCAGCAGCCGCAACAGGAACACTGAAGCTTTCTTT CASSRNRNTEAFF
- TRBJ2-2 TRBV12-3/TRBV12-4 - TGTGCCAGCACCGAACGGAGGGGACGAACCGGGGAGCTGTTTTTT CASTERRGRTGELFF
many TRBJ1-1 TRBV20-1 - TGCAGTGCTAGCGGATTCGGGGTACCGAACACTGAAGCTTTCTTT CSASGFGVPNTEAFF
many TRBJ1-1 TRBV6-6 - TGTGCCAGCAGTTACATGGAACCTAACACTGAAGCTTTCTTT CASSYMEPNTEAFF
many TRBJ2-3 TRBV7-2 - TGTGCCAGCAGCTTAGCGCAAGGGCAGGCAGATACGCAGTATTTT CASSLAQGQADTQYF
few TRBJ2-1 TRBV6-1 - TGTGCCAGCAGGAGAGGGGGGGTCTCAAGTGAGCAGTTCTTC CASRRGGVSSEQFF
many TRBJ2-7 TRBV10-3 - TGTGCCATCAGTGAGTCGGGGTTTACCTACGAGCAGTACTTC CAISESGFTYEQYF
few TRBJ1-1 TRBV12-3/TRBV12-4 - TGTGCCAGCAGTTTAGTTTCCACAAACACTGAAGCTTTCTTT CASSLVSTNTEAFF
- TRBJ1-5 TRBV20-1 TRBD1 TGCAGTGCAGACAGGGGGCACAATCAGCCCCAGCATTTT CSADRGHNQPQHF
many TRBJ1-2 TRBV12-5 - TGTGCTAGTGGTTTGGTACTCCGGGCCGCTAACTATGGCTACACCTTC CASGLVLRAANYGYTF
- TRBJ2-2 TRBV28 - TGTGCCAGCAGTGTAGCAGCCGCGGGCACCGGGGAGCTGTTTTTT CASSVAAAGTGELFF
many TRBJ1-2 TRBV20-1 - TGCAGTGCTAGAGATAGCCCGCAGGGCTATGGCTACACCTTC CSARDSPQGYGYTF
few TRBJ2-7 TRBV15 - TGTGCCACCAGCCTGGCGGCAAAGGGTGGACTCGAGCAGTACTTC CATSLAAKGGLEQYF
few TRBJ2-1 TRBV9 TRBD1 TGTGCCAGCAGCGTAGACAGGGGGTTGGTTAATGAGCAGTTCTTC CASSVDRGLVNEQFF
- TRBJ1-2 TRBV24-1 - TGTGCCACCAGTGATGTGGACTTCTATGGCTACACCTTC CATSDVDFYGYTF
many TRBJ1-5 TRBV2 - TGTGCCAGCAGTCCCTTAGGGGGGCGGGGGAATCAGCCCCAGCATTTT CASSPLGGRGNQPQHF
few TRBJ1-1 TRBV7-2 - TGTGCCAGCAGGCTTGGGACTGAAGCTTTCTTT CASRLGTEAFF
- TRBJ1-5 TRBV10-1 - TGCGCCAGCAGTGCGTACTTGGTTGATCAGCCCCAGCATTTT CASSAYLVDQPQHF
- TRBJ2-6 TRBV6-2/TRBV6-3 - TGTGCCAGCAGTACACTTACGTCCGACTCTGGGGCCAACGTCCTGACTTTC CASSTLTSDSGANVLTF
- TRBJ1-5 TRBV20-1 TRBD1 TGCAGTGTTAACAGGGGGATGGATCAGCCCCAGCATTTT CSVNRGMDQPQHF
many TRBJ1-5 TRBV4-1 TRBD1 TGCGCCAGCAGCCAAGATCAAGGGACAGCTAGCAATCAGCCCCAGCATTTT CASSQDQGTASNQPQHF
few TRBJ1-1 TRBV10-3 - TGTGCCATCAGTGAGTCGCCGGGAAGGACTGAAGCTTTCTTT CAISESPGRTEAFF
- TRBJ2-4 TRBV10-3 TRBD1 TGTGCCATCAGTGATACCGGGACAGGTCTTAAAAACATTCAGTACTTC CAISDTGTGLKNIQYF
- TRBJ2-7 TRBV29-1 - TGCAGCGTTGAAGATCCGGGACACGCATCAGAGCAGTACTTC CSVEDPGHASEQYF
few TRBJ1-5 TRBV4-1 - TGCGCCAGCAGCCAACCGGGCTTGAATCAGCCCCAGCATTTT CASSQPGLNQPQHF
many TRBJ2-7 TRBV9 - TGTGCCAGCAGCGTAGACGGTTCACCCTACGAGCAGTACTTC CASSVDGSPYEQYF
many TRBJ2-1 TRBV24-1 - TGTGCCACCAGTGTTCTGTCCTCGGATGAGCAGTTCTTC CATSVLSSDEQFF
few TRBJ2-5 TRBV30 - TGTGCCTGGAGTGTAGGGACTCTGCGGGAGACCCAGTACTTC CAWSVGTLRETQYF
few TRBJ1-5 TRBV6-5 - TGTGCCAGCAGGTACCGTCGTTATAGCAATCAGCCCCAGCATTTT CASRYRRYSNQPQHF
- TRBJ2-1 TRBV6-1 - TGTGCCAGCAGTGAAGCTATTGCGGGCTTGCGGCAGTTCTTC CASSEAIAGLRQFF
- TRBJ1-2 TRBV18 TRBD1 TGTGCCAGCTCACCAGGACAGGGGCCGCCCTATGGCTACACCTTC CASSPGQGPPYGYTF
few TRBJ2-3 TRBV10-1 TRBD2 TGCGCCAGCAGTACAGGACTAGCGGGGAGGACAGATACGCAGTATTTT CASSTGLAGRTDTQYF
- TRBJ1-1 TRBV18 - TGTGCCAGCTCACCTAAGGGATCCAGGGGGAACACTGAAGCTTTCTTT CASSPKGSRGNTEAFF
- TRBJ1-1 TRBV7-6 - TGTGCCAGCAGCTTAAAGCGGGGAACTGAAGCTTTCTTT CASSLKRGTEAFF
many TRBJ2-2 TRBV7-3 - TGTGCCAGCAGCTTATGGCAGGGTGGCACCGGGGAGCTGTTTTTT CASSLWQGGTGELFF
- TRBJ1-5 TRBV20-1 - TGCAGTGCTGACTTCCTGCGGGATAATCAGCCCCAGCATTTT CSADFLRDNQPQHF
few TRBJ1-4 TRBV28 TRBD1 TGTGCCAGCAGGCAGGGGGGCGCTAATGAAAAACTGTTTTTT CASRQGGANEKLFF
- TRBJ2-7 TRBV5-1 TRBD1 TGCGCCAGCACCGGGACAGGGGTACGCGAGCAGTACTTC CASTGTGVREQYF
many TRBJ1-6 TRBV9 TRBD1 TGTGCCAGCAGCGTCCGGGACAGATCGGATTCACCCCTCCACTTT CASSVRDRSDSPLHF
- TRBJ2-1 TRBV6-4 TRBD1 TGTGCCAGCAGTGACTCGCCAGGGGGCACTGAGCAGTTCTTC CASSDSPGGTEQFF
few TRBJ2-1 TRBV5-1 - TGCGCCAGCAGCTTGGAGGGAACCCAAAGCTCCTACAATGAGCAGTTCTTC CASSLEGTQSSYNEQFF
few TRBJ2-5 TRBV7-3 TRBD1 TGTGCCAGCAGCCTTGACAGGGACGAGACCCAGTACTTC CASSLDRDETQYF
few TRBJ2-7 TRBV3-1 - TGTGCCAGCAGCCAAAGGGGTTCCCAACTTTACGAGCAGTACTTC CASSQRGSQLYEQYF
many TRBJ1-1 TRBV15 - TGTGCCACCAGCAGAGAGGAGGGAGCTTTCTTT CATSREEGAFF
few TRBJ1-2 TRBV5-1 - TGCGCCAGCAGCTCAGAAACCAGTTCTACGGGCTATGGCTACACCTTC CASSSETSSTGYGYTF
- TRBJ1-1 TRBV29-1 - TGCAGCGTTGAAAGGGCAGGGAGGAACACTGAAGCTTTCTTT CSVERAGRNTEAFF
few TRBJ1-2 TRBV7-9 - TGTGCCAGCAGCTCTTCAACTTACGGCTACACCTTC CASSSSTYGYTF